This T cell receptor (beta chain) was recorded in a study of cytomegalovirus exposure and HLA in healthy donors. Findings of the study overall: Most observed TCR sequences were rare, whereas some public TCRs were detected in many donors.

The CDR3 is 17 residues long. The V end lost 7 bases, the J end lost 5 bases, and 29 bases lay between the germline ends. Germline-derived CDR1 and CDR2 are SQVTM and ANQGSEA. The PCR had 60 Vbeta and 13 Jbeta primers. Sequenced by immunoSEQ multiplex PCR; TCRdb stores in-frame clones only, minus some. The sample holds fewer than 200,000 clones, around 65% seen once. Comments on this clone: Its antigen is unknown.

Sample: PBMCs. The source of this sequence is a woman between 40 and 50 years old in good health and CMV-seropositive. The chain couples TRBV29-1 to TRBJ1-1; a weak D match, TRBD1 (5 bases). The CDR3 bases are TGCAGCGCTGCATTTCCCGGGACTGGATCCTCAAGAACTGAAGCTTTCTTT. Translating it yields CSAAFPGTGSSRTEAFF.